This T cell receptor (beta chain) was documented in a study of cytomegalovirus exposure and HLA in healthy donors. 60 Vbeta and 13 Jbeta primers were used in PCR. Some clones are missing from TCRdb's copy, which holds only in-frame ones; the method was immunoSEQ multiplex PCR. The table lists roughly 150,000 clones, approximately 88% of them singletons. Regarding this clone: Its antigen is undetermined.

Study findings and constraints: Some public TCRs appeared in many individuals, while most sequences were rare. It was 150 to 200 TCR beta chains that were listed as cytomegalovirus-associated.

Germline V gene lookup returns CDR1 SQVTM and CDR2 ANQGSEA. Trimming removed 5 bases at V and 0 bases at J, with 12 bases between. The CDR3 length is 14 residues. Sequences were obtained from PBMCs. The clonotype was recovered from a boy aged 2 to 10 in good health and CMV-seronegative. This chain joins TRBV29-1 and TRBJ2-3, with a possible D match to TRBD1 (5 bases). In nucleotides, the CDR3 is TGCAGCGTTAAGACAGAAGCTAGCACAGATACGCAGTATTTT. Its protein is CSVKTEASTDTQYF.